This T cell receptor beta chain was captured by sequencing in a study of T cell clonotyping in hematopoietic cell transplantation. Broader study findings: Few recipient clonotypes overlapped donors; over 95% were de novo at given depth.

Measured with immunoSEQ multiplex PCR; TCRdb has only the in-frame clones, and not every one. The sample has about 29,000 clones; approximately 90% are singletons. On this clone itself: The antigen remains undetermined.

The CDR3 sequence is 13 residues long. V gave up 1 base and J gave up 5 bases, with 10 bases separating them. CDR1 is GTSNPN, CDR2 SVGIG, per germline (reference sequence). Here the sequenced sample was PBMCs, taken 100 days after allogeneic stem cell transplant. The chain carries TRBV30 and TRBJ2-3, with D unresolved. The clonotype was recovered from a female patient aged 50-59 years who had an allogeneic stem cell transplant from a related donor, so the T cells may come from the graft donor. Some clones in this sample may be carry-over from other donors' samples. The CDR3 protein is CAWSDGRIDTQYF. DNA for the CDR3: TGTGCCTGGAGTGACGGGCGTATAGATACGCAGTATTTT.